This T cell receptor (beta chain) was sequenced for a study of CD8 T cells in ankylosing spondylitis. General observations from the study: Prior work had noted some motif variants in reactive arthritis blood and synovial fluid. Matched ankylosing spondylitis synovial fluid reportedly showed significant enrichment of disease-linked clones. What appeared characteristic of ankylosing spondylitis blood was a TCR beta motif of several highly homologous variants.

The germline V gene has CDR1 SEHNR and CDR2 FQNEAQ (reference sequence). J was trimmed by 4 bases and V by 3 bases; bases with no gene match: 9. This CDR3 comprises 16 residues. Quantitative 5'-RACE was performed with molecular barcodes, and it yielded the TCR beta libraries. TCRdb reprocessed the 5' RACE reads via MiXCR and lists one record per CDR3 protein. The table lists some 200,000 distinct CDR3 sequences, about 7.3% of them singletons. There are many counts of this clonotype. Its target is not known. This clonotype originated in a male donor with ankylosing spondylitis. The sequencing input was blood, either unsorted or a sorted T cell fraction (not recorded which). The gene calls are TRBV7-9 and TRBJ1-2; 9 positions match TRBD1. The CDR3 reads CASSFGPGQGTYGYTF. The CDR3 DNA reads as TGTGCCAGCAGCTTCGGACCGGGACAGGGAACCTATGGCTACACCTTC.